This section outlines one T cell receptor (beta chain) sequence together with its context. Germline lookup yields CDR1 SQVTM and CDR2 ANQGSEA. Trimming removed 4 bases at V and 0 bases at J, with 12 bases between. CDR3 length: 14 amino acids. This specimen belongs to a study of blood T cell repertoires in COVID-19. About the study: Samples taken during acute and convalescent COVID-19 were collected in the United States, Italy and Spain. T cells, B-cell-depleted T cells, or PBMCs provided the cDNA or gDNA that served as material.

Original analysis: Amplification of reference gene primers was used by the study to estimate nucleated cell counts. Clones were sequenced by immunoSEQ multiplex PCR, and TCRdb holds only the in-frame ones, with some missing. That table furnishes V, J and clone size, whereas the DNA furnished D and trimming. Among some 190,000 clones listed, 85% to 90% were seen once. The origin of this receptor is a human donor in a cohort sampled during active COVID-19. Sample: peripheral blood. The rearrangement joins TRBV29-1 to TRBJ1-2; no definite D call. The CDR3 sequence is CSVAKLATNYGYTF. The CDR3 bases are TGCAGCGTTGCGAAGCTTGCCACTAACTATGGCTACACCTTC.